This T cell receptor beta chain was obtained from a study of blood T cell repertoires in COVID-19. Study processing details: Using reference gene primer amplification, nucleated cell counts were estimated. Assay used: immunoSEQ multiplex PCR; TCRdb lists only in-frame clones, some missing. V and J calls and clone size are those listed in that table; D and trimming were worked out from the DNA. The profile shows around 620,000 clones, 85% to 90% of them singletons. The CDR3 runs to 14 residues. With 5 bases clipped from V and 2 bases from J, the junction kept 6 bases outside the gene matches. Per germline, CDR1 SGHNT and CDR2 YYREEE (reference sequence).

This sequence originates from a young woman with acute or convalescent COVID-19. This chain links TRBV5-4 with TRBJ1-2; 7 nucleotides match TRBD1. Sequenced material: peripheral blood. As DNA, the CDR3 is TGTGCCAGCAGGAGGACAGGCTTGAACTATGGCTACACCTTC. Its translation: CASRRTGLNYGYTF.